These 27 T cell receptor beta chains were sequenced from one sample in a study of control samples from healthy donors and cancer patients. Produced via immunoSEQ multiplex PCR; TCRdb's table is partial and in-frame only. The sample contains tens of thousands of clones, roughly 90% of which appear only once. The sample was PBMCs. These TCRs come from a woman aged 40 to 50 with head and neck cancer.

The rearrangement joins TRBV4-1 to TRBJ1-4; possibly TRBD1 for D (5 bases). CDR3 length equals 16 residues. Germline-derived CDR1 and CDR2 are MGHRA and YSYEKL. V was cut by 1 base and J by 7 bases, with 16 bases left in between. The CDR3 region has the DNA TGCGCCAGCAGCCAAGCGTCGGTTGGGGCTGGTGAAAAACTGTTTTTT. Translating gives CASSQASVGAGEKLFF.

CDR3 sequence reads: CASIGAAMNTEAFF. CDR3 coding DNA: TGTGCCAGCATTGGTGCGGCAATGAACACTGAAGCTTTCTTT. This chain links TRBV6-5 with TRBJ1-1; D unresolved. The V gene lost 7 bases and the J gene lost 0 bases, with 12 bases spanning the gap. Germline lookup yields CDR1 MNHEY and CDR2 SVGAGI. This CDR3 comprises 14 residues.

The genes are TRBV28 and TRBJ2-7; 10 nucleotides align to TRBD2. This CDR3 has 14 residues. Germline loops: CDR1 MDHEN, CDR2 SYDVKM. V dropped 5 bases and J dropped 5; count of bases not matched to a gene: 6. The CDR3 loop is CASSPLAGEDEQYF. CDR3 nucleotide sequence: TGTGCCAGCAGTCCGCTAGCGGGAGAAGACGAGCAGTACTTC.

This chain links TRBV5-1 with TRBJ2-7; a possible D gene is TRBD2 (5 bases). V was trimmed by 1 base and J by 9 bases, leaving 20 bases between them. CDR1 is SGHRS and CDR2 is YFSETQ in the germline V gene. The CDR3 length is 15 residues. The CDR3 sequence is CASSLMGSEVLVQYF. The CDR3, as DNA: TGCGCCAGCAGCTTGATGGGGAGTGAAGTACTGGTGCAGTACTTC.

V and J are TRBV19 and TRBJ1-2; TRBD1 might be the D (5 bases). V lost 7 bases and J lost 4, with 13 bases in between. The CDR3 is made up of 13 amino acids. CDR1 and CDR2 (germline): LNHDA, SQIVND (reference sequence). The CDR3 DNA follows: TGTGCCAGTACGACAGTTTTGGTCTATGGCTACACCTTC. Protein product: CASTTVLVYGYTF.

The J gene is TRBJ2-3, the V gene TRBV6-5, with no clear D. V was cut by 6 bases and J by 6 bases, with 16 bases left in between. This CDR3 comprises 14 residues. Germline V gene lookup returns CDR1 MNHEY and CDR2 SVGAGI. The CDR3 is CASSFSTAEDTQYF. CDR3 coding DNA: TGTGCCAGCAGCTTTTCGACGGCCGAGGATACGCAGTATTTT.

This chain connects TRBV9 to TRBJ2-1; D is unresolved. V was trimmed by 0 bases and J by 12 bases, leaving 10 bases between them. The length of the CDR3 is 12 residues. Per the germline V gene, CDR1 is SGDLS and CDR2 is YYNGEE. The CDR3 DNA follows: TGTGCCAGCAGCGTAGGGAGATCACCGCAGTTCTTC. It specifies CASSVGRSPQFF. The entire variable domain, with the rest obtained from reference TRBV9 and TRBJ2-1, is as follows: DSGVTQTPKHLITATGQRVTLRCSPRSGDLSVYWYQQSLDQGLQFLIQYYNGEERAKGNILERFSAQQFPDLHSELNLSSLELGDSALYFCASSVGRSPQFFGPGTRLTVL.

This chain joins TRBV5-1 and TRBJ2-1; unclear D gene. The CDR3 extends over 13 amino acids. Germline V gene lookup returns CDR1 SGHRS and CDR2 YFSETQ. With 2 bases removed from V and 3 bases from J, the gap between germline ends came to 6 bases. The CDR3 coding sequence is TGCGCCAGCAGCTTATGGGACTACAATGAGCAGTTCTTC. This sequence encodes CASSLWDYNEQFF.

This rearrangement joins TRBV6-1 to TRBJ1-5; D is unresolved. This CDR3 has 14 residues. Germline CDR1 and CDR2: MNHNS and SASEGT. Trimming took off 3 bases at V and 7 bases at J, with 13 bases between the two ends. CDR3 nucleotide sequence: TGTGCCAGCAGTGAGGCCATCGGTGGACAGCCCCAGCATTTT. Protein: CASSEAIGGQPQHF.

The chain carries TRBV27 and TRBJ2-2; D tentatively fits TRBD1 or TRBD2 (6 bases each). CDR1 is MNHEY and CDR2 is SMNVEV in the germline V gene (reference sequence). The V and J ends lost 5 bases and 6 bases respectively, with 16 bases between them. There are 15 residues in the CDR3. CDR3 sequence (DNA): TGTGCCAGCAGTCCGGCCGGGGGCGCGGCCGGGGAGCTGTTTTTT. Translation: CASSPAGGAAGELFF.

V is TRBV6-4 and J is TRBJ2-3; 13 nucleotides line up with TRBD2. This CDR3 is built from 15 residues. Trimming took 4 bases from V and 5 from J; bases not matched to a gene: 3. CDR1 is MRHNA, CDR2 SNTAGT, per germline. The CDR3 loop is CASSAGTSGEDTQYF. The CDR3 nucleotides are TGTGCCAGCAGTGCGGGGACTAGCGGGGAAGATACGCAGTATTTT.

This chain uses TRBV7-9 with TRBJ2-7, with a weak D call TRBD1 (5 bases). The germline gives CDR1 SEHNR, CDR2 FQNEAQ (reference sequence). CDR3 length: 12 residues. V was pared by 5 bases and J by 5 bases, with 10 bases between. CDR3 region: CASSQGQNEQYF. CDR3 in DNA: TGTGCCAGCAGCCAGGGCCAAAACGAGCAGTACTTC.

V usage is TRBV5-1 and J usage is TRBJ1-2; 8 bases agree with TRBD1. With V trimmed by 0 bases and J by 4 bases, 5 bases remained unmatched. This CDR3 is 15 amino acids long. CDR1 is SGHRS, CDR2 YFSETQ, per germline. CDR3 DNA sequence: TGCGCCAGCAGCTTGGGTGGACAGGGAGGCTATGGCTACACCTTC. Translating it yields CASSLGGQGGYGYTF.

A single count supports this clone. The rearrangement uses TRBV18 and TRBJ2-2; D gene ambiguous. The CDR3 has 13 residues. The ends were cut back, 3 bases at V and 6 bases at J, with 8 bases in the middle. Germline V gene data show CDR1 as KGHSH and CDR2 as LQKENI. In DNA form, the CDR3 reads TGTGCCAGCTCACCCCCTCGAGCCGGGGAGCTGTTTTTT. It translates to CASSPPRAGELFF. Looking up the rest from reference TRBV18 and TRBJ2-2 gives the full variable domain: NAGVMQNPRHLVRRRGQEARLRCSPMKGHSHVYWYRQLPEEGLKFMVYLQKENIIDESGMPKERFSAEFPKEGPSILRIQQVVRGDSAAYFCASSPPRAGELFFGEGSRLTVL.

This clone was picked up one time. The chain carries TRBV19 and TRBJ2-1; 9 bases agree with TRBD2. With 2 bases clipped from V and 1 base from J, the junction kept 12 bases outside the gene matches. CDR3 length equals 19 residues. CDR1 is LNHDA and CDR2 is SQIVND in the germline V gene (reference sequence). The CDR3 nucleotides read TGTGCCAGTAGTATACATCCCTCGCCCCTAGCGGGATCCTACAATGAGCAGTTCTTC. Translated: CASSIHPSPLAGSYNEQFF.

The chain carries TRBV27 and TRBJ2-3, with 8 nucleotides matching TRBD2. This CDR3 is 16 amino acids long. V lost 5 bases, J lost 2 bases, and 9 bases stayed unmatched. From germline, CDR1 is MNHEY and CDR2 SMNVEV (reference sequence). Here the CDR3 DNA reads TGTGCCAGCAGTCCAGAGCGGGGGTTACTCACAGATACGCAGTATTTT. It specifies CASSPERGLLTDTQYF.

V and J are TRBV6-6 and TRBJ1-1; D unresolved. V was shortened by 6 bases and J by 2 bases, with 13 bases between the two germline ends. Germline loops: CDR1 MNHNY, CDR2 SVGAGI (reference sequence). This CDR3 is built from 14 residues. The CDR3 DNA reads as TGTGCCAGCAGCCCTGTCAAGGCCAACACTGAAGCTTTCTTT. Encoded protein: CASSPVKANTEAFF.

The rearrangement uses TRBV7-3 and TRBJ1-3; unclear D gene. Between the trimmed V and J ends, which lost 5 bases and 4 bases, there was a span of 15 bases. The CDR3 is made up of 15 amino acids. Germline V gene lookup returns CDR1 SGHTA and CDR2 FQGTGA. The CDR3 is CASSTPGREGNTIYF. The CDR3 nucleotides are TGTGCCAGCAGCACCCCGGGCCGAGAAGGAAACACCATATATTTT.

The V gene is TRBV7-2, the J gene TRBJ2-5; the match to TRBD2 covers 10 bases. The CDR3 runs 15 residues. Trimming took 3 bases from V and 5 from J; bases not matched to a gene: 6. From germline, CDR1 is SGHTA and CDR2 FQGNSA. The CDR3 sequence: CASSFQRGGWETQYF. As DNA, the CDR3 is TGTGCCAGCAGCTTTCAGCGGGGGGGCTGGGAGACCCAGTACTTC.

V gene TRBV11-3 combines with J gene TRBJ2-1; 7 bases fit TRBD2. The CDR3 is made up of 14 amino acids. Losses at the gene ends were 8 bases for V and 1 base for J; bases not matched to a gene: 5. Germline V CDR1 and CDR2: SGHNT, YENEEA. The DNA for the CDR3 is TGTGCCAGCTCTCCGGGGGGTTCCTACAATGAGCAGTTCTTC. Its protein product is CASSPGGSYNEQFF.

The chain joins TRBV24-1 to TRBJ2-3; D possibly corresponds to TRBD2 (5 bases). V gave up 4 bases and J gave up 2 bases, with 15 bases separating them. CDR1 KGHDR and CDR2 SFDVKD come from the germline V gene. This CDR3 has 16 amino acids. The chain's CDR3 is CATSDIPGKDTDTQYF. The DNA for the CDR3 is TGTGCCACCAGTGACATACCGGGGAAGGACACAGATACGCAGTATTTT.

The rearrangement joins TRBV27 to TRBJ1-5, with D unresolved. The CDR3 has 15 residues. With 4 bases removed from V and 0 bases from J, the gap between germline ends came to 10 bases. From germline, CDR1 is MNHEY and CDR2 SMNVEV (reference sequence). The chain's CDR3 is CASSSLDGSNQPQHF. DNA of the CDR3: TGTGCCAGCAGTTCGCTTGACGGTAGCAATCAGCCCCAGCATTTT.

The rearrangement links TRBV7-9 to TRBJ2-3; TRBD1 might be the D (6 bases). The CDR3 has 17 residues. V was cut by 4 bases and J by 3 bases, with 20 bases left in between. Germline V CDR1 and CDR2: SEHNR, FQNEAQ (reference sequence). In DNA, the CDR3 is TGTGCCAGCAGCTCCAGGGGCGGGCTAGATACTACAGATACGCAGTATTTT. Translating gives CASSSRGGLDTTDTQYF.

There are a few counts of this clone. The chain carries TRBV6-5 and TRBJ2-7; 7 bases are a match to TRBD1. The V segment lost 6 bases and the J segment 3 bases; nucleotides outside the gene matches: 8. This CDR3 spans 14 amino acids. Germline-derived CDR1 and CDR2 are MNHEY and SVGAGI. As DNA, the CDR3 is TGTGCCAGCAGAAAACAGGGGCGACTCTACGAGCAGTACTTC. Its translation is CASRKQGRLYEQYF.

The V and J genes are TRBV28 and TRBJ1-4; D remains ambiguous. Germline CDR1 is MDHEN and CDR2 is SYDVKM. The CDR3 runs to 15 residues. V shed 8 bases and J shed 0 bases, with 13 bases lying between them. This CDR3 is CASGAGSATNEKLFF. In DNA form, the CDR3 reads TGTGCCAGCGGCGCGGGCAGTGCAACTAATGAAAAACTGTTTTTT.

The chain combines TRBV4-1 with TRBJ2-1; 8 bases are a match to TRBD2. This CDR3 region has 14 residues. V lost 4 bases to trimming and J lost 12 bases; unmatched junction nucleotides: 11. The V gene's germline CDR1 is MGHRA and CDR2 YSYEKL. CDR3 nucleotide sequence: TGCGCCAGCAGCCGGGGACTAGGGCTCGACGTGCAGTTCTTC. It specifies CASSRGLGLDVQFF.

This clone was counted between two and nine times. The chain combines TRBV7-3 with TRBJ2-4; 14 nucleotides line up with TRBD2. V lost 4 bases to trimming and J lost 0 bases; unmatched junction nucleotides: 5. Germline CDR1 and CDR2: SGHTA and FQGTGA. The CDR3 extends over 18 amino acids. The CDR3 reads CASSYGTSGRKAKNIQYF. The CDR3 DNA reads TGTGCCAGCAGCTACGGGACTAGCGGGAGAAAAGCCAAAAACATTCAGTACTTC.